The clone carrying this TCR beta chain appeared a few times. These data come from a study of blood T cell repertoires in COVID-19. Only in-frame clones appear in the TCRdb table, and some are missing; sequencing was by immunoSEQ multiplex PCR. The table shows roughly 100,000 clones, with roughly 85% occurring only once. The CDR3 extends over 12 amino acids. Germline CDR1 and CDR2: LNHDA and SQIVND (reference sequence). Unmatched junction bases numbered 2, after V lost 6 bases and J lost 6 bases. Sequencing was carried out using peripheral blood. J is TRBJ2-3 and V is TRBV19; the match to TRBD1 covers 8 bases. This receptor was taken from an elderly woman with acute or convalescent COVID-19. The CDR3 reads CASSRGLDTQYF. CDR3 nucleotides: TGTGCCAGTAGCAGGGGGCTTGATACGCAGTATTTT.